Detailed here is one T cell receptor beta chain. The antigen remains unidentified. The sample is drawn from a study of cytomegalovirus exposure and HLA in healthy donors. Across the study: Roughly 180 million T cells yielded approximately 110 million unique TCR beta sequences in earlier analysis.

Both 60 Vbeta primers and 13 Jbeta primers went into the PCR. Libraries were prepared by immunoSEQ multiplex PCR; TCRdb keeps only in-frame clonotypes and omits some of them. Among under 200,000 clones, more than 70% were seen once, and the ten largest hold around 4.4%. CDR3 size: 13 residues. Germline loops: CDR1 SGHDN, CDR2 FVKESK. Trimming shortened V by 4 bases and J by 4 bases, and 11 bases separated the two germline ends. Study-level points and caveats: TCR beta chain V- and J-gene trimming was linked, in a later analysis, to a missense variant in DCLRE1C. Researchers reported that a few CMV-associated chains were confirmed in vitro as CMV antigen-specific. A later examination showed that TCR association rates differed by HLA locus, with DRB1 most and HLA-C fewest.

The TCR was taken from a woman aged 50 to 60 in good health and CMV-seropositive. Sequenced: PBMCs. The chain carries TRBV14 and TRBJ2-7; D is ambiguous. DNA for the CDR3: TGTGCCAGCAGCCGTATTCAGGAATACGAGCAGTACTTC. It codes for CASSRIQEYEQYF.